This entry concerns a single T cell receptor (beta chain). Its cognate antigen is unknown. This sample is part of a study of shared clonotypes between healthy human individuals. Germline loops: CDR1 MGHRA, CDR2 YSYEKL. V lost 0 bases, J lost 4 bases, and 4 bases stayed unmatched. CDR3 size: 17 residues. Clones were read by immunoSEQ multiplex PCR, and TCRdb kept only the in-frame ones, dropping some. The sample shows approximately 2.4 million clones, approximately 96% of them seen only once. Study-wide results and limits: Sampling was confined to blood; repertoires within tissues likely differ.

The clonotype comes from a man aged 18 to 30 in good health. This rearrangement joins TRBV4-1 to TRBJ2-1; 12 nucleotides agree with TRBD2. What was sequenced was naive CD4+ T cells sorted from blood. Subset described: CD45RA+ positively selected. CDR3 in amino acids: CASSQEPTSGSYNEQFF. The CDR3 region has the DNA TGCGCCAGCAGCCAAGAACCGACTAGCGGGAGTTACAATGAGCAGTTCTTC.